These 31 T cell receptor beta chains came from one sample sequenced in a study of control samples from healthy donors and cancer patients (TCRdb year 2020). The library was produced with the immunoSEQ multiplex PCR assay. Imported from immuneACCESS, the table was reduced by TCRdb to in-frame sequences with V and J called. These copies leave out some clones; in studies compared against another copy, an unresolved V gene accounts for under half, and the cause of the remainder is not known. For this sample there are roughly 100,000 clones; 90% to 95% appear just once. Of the sample, around 1% is held by the ten largest clones. Sequenced sample: blood. The receptors come from a woman between 25 and 40 years old in good health.

This rearrangement joins TRBV11-2 to TRBJ1-5; maybe TRBD1 (5 bases). The CDR3 extends over 14 amino acids. V was pared by 3 bases and J by 3 bases, with 9 bases between. In germline, CDR1 is SGHAT, CDR2 FQNNGV. The CDR3: CASSLSTDNQPQHF. In nucleotides, the CDR3 is TGTGCCAGCAGCTTGTCGACAGACAATCAGCCCCAGCATTTT.

This clone was counted a single time. This chain links TRBV5-4 with TRBJ2-5; 13 bases are shared with TRBD2. The V and J ends lost 1 base and 5 bases, in that order; junction bases with no gene match: 2. The CDR3 spans 15 residues. Germline assignment: CDR1 SGHNT and CDR2 YYREEE (reference sequence). The CDR3 is CASSLTSGGAETQYF. The CDR3 nucleotides read TGTGCCAGCAGCTTGACTAGCGGGGGGGCCGAGACCCAGTACTTC.

The chain employs TRBV19 and TRBJ2-3, with 8 bases fitting TRBD2. The CDR3 contains 16 residues. With V trimmed by 0 bases and J by 2 bases, 4 bases remained unmatched. Germline V gene lookup returns CDR1 LNHDA and CDR2 SQIVND (reference sequence). CDR3 nucleotide sequence: TGTGCCAGTAGTATAGATACTAGCGGCACCACAGATACGCAGTATTTT. It yields the protein CASSIDTSGTTDTQYF.

Here the CDR3 reads CASSLGLAEQFF. As DNA, the CDR3 is TGCGCCAGCAGCTTGGGACTAGCGGAGCAGTTCTTC. The chain couples TRBV5-1 to TRBJ2-1, with 8 bases matching TRBD2. The length of the CDR3 is 12 residues. The germline V gene encodes CDR1 SGHRS and CDR2 YFSETQ. J lost 10 bases, V lost 0 bases, and 0 bases had no gene match.

V is TRBV14 and J is TRBJ1-1, with D hard to call. This CDR3 has 13 residues. Germline lookup yields CDR1 SGHDN and CDR2 FVKESK. V lost 1 base to trimming and J lost 14 bases, with 17 bases between them. The CDR3 reads CASSQVPGLAPFF. The CDR3 coding sequence is TGTGCCAGCAGCCAAGTTCCGGGTCTTGCACCGTTCTTT.

This chain uses TRBV6-4 with TRBJ1-6; 9 bases agree with TRBD1. Germline values: CDR1 MRHNA, CDR2 SNTAGT. With V trimmed by 0 bases and J by 10 bases, 4 bases remained unmatched. The CDR3 totals 15 residues. For the CDR3, the DNA is TGTGCCAGCAGTGACTCGACAGGGGGAAACTCACCCCTCCACTTT. Protein: CASSDSTGGNSPLHF.

The rearrangement uses TRBV20-1 and TRBJ2-2; D is unclear. Germline V lookup: CDR1 DFQATT, CDR2 SNEGSKA (reference sequence). The germline V and J ends were trimmed by 1 base and 7 bases, with 4 bases remaining between them. There are 11 residues in the CDR3. The CDR3 DNA sequence: TGCAGTGCTAGAGGAATCGGGGAGCTGTTTTTT. Translated: CSARGIGELFF.

The chain is built from TRBV3-1 (or the pseudogene TRBV3-2) and TRBJ1-1, with D possibly matching TRBD1 (5 bases). This CDR3 is built from 13 residues. V dropped 4 bases and J dropped 3 bases, with 9 bases sitting between them. Germline V gives CDR1 LGHDT, CDR2 YNNKEL (reference sequence). The DNA of the CDR3 is TGTGCCAGCAGCCCCGGGACCTACACTGAAGCTTTCTTT. Its translation is CASSPGTYTEAFF.

This clone was seen just once. This chain connects TRBV7-3 to TRBJ1-1; 7 bases are shared with TRBD1. From germline, CDR1 is SGHTA and CDR2 FQGTGA. CDR3 length: 14 residues. The J segment lost 1 base and the V segment lost 5 bases, leaving 4 bases of the junction unmatched. As DNA, the CDR3 is TGTGCCAGCAGCCCCCGGGACAGGAACACTGAAGCTTTCTTT. Protein sequence: CASSPRDRNTEAFF. The full variable domain, with the rest looked up from reference TRBV7-3 and TRBJ1-1, is GAGVSQTPSNKVTEKGKYVELRCDPISGHTALYWYRQSLGQGPEFLIYFQGTGAADDSGLPNDRFFAVRPEGSVSTLKIQRTERGDSAVYLCASSPRDRNTEAFFGQGTRLTVV.

The chain is built from TRBV7-2 and TRBJ2-2; D is unresolved. This CDR3 spans 16 amino acids. Trimming took 0 bases from V and 1 from J, leaving 9 bases between them. CDR1 is SGHTA and CDR2 is FQGNSA in the germline V gene. The CDR3 coding sequence is TGTGCCAGCAGCTTAGCAGGCGGAATGAACACCGGGGAGCTGTTTTTT. It yields the protein CASSLAGGMNTGELFF.

The gene calls are TRBV5-6 and TRBJ1-5; no firm D call. Germline-derived CDR1 and CDR2 are SGHDT and YYEEEE. The V end was cut by 4 bases, the J end by 5 bases, with 13 bases between. CDR3 size: 14 residues. The CDR3 sequence is CASSVRMGYQPQHF. CDR3 sequence (DNA): TGTGCCAGCAGCGTCCGGATGGGGTATCAGCCCCAGCATTTT.

V gene TRBV19 combines with J gene TRBJ1-1; no firm D call. V shed 5 bases and J shed 7 bases, with 14 bases lying between them. CDR1 and CDR2 (germline): LNHDA, SQIVND (reference sequence). The CDR3 length is 13 residues. CDR3 in amino acids: CASSFGLMGEAFF. CDR3 DNA: TGTGCCAGTAGTTTTGGACTGATGGGTGAAGCTTTCTTT.

The V and J genes are TRBV2 and TRBJ2-7, with D maybe TRBD1 (5 bases). The CDR3 has 13 amino acids. V was clipped by 4 bases and J by 2 bases, with 9 bases between them. Germline V lookup: CDR1 SNHLY, CDR2 FYNNEI. CDR3 region: CASSVEGAYEQYF. DNA of the CDR3: TGTGCCAGCAGTGTAGAAGGGGCCTACGAGCAGTACTTC.

The chain links TRBV3-1 (or the pseudogene TRBV3-2) to TRBJ2-1, with TRBD2 identical over 11 bases. The CDR3 length is 13 residues. Germline V gene data show CDR1 as LGHDT and CDR2 as YNNKEL (reference sequence). V was clipped by 5 bases and J by 10 bases; unmatched bases: 4. This chain's CDR3 is CASSLLAGEEQFF. As DNA, the CDR3 is TGTGCCAGCAGCTTACTAGCGGGAGAGGAGCAGTTCTTC.

The chain uses TRBV5-1 and TRBJ1-6; tentatively, D is TRBD1 (6 bases). V gave up 4 bases and J gave up 10 bases, with 12 bases separating them. The germline gives CDR1 SGHRS, CDR2 YFSETQ. The CDR3 covers 13 residues. This chain's CDR3 is CASSLDRGSPLHF. The CDR3 nucleotides are TGCGCCAGCAGCCTGGACAGAGGATCACCCCTCCACTTT.

The V gene is TRBV19, the J gene TRBJ1-5, with no clear D. From germline, CDR1 is LNHDA and CDR2 SQIVND (reference sequence). The CDR3 is made up of 13 amino acids. The V end was cut by 7 bases, the J end by 0 bases, with 7 bases between. DNA for the CDR3: TGTGCCAGTAAACGGAATAGCAATCAGCCCCAGCATTTT. Amino acid sequence: CASKRNSNQPQHF.

This clone has a single count. The chain uses TRBV11-2 and TRBJ1-2; 8 bases fit TRBD1. The germline V gene encodes CDR1 SGHAT and CDR2 FQNNGV. The length of the CDR3 is 15 residues. J gave up 8 bases and V 8 bases, and 16 bases lay outside the gene matches. As DNA, the CDR3 is TGTGCCAGCTCGGAGACAGGGGTTGACCCCTGGGGCTACACCTTC. This codes for CASSETGVDPWGYTF.

The rearrangement joins TRBV6-5 to TRBJ2-7, with 7 bases lining up with TRBD1. V gave up 7 bases and J gave up 0 bases; unmatched junction bases: 9. CDR3 size: 15 residues. The V gene's germline CDR1 is MNHEY and CDR2 SVGAGI. The CDR3 bases are TGTGCCAGCATAAAGAGGGGGCAGGGCTCCTACGAGCAGTACTTC. Its translation is CASIKRGQGSYEQYF.

The chain uses TRBV28 and TRBJ1-5; D remains unclear. Germline CDR1 reads MDHEN; CDR2 reads SYDVKM. The CDR3 consists of 16 residues. V gave up 2 bases and J gave up 7 bases, with 18 bases separating them. The CDR3 loop reads CASSLPQRSPGQPQHF. CDR3 nucleotides: TGTGCCAGCAGTTTACCCCAACGTTCCCCGGGGCAGCCCCAGCATTTT.

This chain uses TRBV18 with TRBJ1-1; D ambiguous. Germline CDR1 KGHSH, CDR2 LQKENI. V was trimmed by 1 base and J by 4 bases, leaving 16 bases between them. CDR3 length: 16 residues. CDR3 coding DNA: TGTGCCAGCTCACCACGAACTATTAAAACGATCACTGAAGCTTTCTTT. This translates into CASSPRTIKTITEAFF.

The J gene is TRBJ2-1, the V gene TRBV2, with a weak D call TRBD1 (6 bases). V dropped 2 bases and J dropped 2 bases, with 7 bases sitting between them. CDR3 length: 14 amino acids. Germline loops: CDR1 SNHLY, CDR2 FYNNEI. In DNA, the CDR3 is TGTGCCAGCAGTGAATGGGGGCCCTACAATGAGCAGTTCTTC. Its protein product is CASSEWGPYNEQFF.

The chain carries TRBV29-1 and TRBJ2-5; D unresolved. CDR1 and CDR2 (germline): SQVTM, ANQGSEA. The CDR3 is made up of 13 amino acids. Trimming pared 4 bases from V and 0 bases from J, leaving 9 bases between. The CDR3 loop is CSVAPLYQETQYF. The CDR3 region has the DNA TGCAGCGTTGCTCCACTGTACCAAGAGACCCAGTACTTC.

The rearrangement joins TRBV7-9 to TRBJ2-5; no reliable D call. Trimming left V 6 bases short and J 3 bases short, with 17 bases between. Germline lookup yields CDR1 SEHNR and CDR2 FQNEAQ (reference sequence). The CDR3 sequence is 15 residues long. Here the CDR3 DNA reads TGTGCCAGCAGTTTATATAGGAACAGTAAAGAGACCCAGTACTTC. As protein: CASSLYRNSKETQYF.

The chain employs TRBV27 and TRBJ1-6; D possibly corresponds to TRBD1 (6 bases). Trimming removed 4 bases at V and 7 bases at J, with 11 bases between. In germline, CDR1 is MNHEY, CDR2 SMNVEV (reference sequence). CDR3 length: 14 amino acids. The CDR3 here is CASSYGGGNSPLHF. The CDR3 DNA is TGTGCCAGCAGTTACGGGGGGGGCAATTCACCCCTCCACTTT.

The chain employs TRBV2 and TRBJ2-2; no clear D gene. The CDR3 totals 15 residues. Trimming pared 9 bases from V and 0 bases from J, leaving 14 bases between. Germline V CDR1 and CDR2: SNHLY, FYNNEI. In DNA, the CDR3 is TGTGCCAGTATCGTAGGCAGATCGAACACCGGGGAGCTGTTTTTT. Translated, it gives CASIVGRSNTGELFF.

The genes are TRBV2 and TRBJ2-3, with a weak D call TRBD2 (5 bases). Deletions cut 3 bases from V and 10 bases from J, with 11 bases between. In germline, CDR1 is SNHLY, CDR2 FYNNEI. This CDR3 region has 12 residues. The CDR3 DNA follows: TGTGCCAGCAGTGAGGACTCCTCCTCGCAGTATTTT. Residues: CASSEDSSSQYF.

This chain joins TRBV5-4 and TRBJ1-2; 7 bases fit TRBD1. CDR3 size: 14 residues. After removal of 1 base from V and 5 bases from J, the junction contained 5 bases not matched to a gene. From germline, CDR1 is SGHNT and CDR2 YYREEE (reference sequence). CDR3 sequence reads: CASSLQLTGYGYTF. CDR3 in DNA: TGTGCCAGCAGCTTGCAACTGACAGGGTATGGCTACACCTTC.

The chain has TRBV19 and TRBJ2-6; possibly TRBD1 for D (5 bases). Germline V lookup: CDR1 LNHDA, CDR2 SQIVND (reference sequence). The CDR3 spans 13 residues. V was clipped by 6 bases and J by 2 bases, with 5 bases between them. For the CDR3, the DNA is TGTGCCAGTAGGGGGCCTGGGGCCAACGTCCTGACTTTC. Translated: CASRGPGANVLTF. The full variable domain, rest sourced from reference TRBV19 and TRBJ2-6, is DGGITQSPKYLFRKEGQNVTLSCEQNLNHDAMYWYRQDPGQGLRLIYYSQIVNDFQKGDIAEGYSVSREKKESFPLTVTSAQKNPTAFYLCASRGPGANVLTFGAGSRLTVL.

The rearrangement joins TRBV28 to TRBJ1-2; 8 positions agree with TRBD1. Unmatched junction bases numbered 9, after V lost 7 bases and J lost 2 bases. The CDR3 contains 15 residues. The V gene's germline CDR1 is MDHEN and CDR2 SYDVKM. CDR3: CASTLGDRQNYGYTF. The DNA of the CDR3 is TGTGCCAGCACCTTGGGGGACAGGCAGAACTATGGCTACACCTTC.

V and J are TRBV30 and TRBJ2-5; 9 nucleotides line up with TRBD1. The V gene's germline CDR1 is GTSNPN and CDR2 SVGIG (reference sequence). The V gene end was trimmed by 1 base and the J gene end by 5 bases; junction bases not matched to a gene: 8. The CDR3 extends over 15 amino acids. The CDR3: CAWSAGQGTYETQYF. CDR3 DNA sequence: TGTGCCTGGAGTGCAGGACAGGGGACTTATGAGACCCAGTACTTC.

The genes are TRBV10-3 and TRBJ1-1; D gene uncertain. Looked up from germline, CDR1 is ENHRY and CDR2 is SYGVKD. Trimming pared 3 bases from V and 6 bases from J, leaving 14 bases between. The CDR3 has 14 amino acids. CDR3 amino acids: CAISDGKGWAEAFF. The CDR3 coding sequence is TGTGCCATCAGTGACGGTAAAGGCTGGGCTGAAGCTTTCTTT.